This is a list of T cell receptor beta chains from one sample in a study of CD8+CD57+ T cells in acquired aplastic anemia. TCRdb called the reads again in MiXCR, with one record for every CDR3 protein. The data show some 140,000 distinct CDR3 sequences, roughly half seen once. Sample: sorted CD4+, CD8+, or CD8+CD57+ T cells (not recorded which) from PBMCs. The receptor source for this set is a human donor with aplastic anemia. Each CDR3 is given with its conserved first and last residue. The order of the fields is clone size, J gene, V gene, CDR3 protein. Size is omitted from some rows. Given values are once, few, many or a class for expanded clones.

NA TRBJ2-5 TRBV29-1 CSAAGTDILQETQYF
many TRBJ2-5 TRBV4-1 CASSLKDYQETQYF
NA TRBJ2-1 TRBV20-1 CSASGGGYNEQFF
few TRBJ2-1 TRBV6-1 CASSETGTTTSEQFF
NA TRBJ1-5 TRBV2 CASSEDRYGQPQHF
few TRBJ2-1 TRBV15 CATSSGLAGNNEQFF
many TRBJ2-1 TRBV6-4 CASSASGGRGNEQFF
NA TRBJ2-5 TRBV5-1 CASSLAGQGAQETQYF
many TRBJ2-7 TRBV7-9 CASRQDSYEQYF
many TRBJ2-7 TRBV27 CASSTLATSGVYEQYF
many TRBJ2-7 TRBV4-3 CASSQGTGTSYEQYF
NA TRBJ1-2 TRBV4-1 CASSQGSTGVGGYGYTF
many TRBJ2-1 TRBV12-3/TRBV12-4 CASGGAYNEQFF
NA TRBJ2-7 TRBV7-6 CASSFGRGRDEQYF
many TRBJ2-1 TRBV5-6 CASSLLPASSSYNEQFF
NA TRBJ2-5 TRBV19 CASSIGLLSETQYF
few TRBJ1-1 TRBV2 CASRQSGLAFF
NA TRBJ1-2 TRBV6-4 CASSDRRQGAHGYTF
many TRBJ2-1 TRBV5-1 CASSLDIYRSEQFF
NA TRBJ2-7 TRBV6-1 CASRTASYEQYF
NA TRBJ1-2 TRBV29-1 CSATDRVDYGYTF
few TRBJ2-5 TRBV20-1 CSARKTGEWETQYF
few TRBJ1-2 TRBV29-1 CSVVGGDNYGYTF
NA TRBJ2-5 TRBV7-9 CASSLSGNRETQYF
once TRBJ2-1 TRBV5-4 CASSSGTGPSNEQFF
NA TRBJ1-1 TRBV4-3 CASSPDRARTEAFF
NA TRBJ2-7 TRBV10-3 CAISFSYEQYF
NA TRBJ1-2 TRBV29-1 CSVEGGDGYTF
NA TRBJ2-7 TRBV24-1 CATRGDSYEQYF
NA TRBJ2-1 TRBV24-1 CATSDPGLAEVSYNEQFF
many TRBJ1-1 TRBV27 CASRLGVNTEAFF